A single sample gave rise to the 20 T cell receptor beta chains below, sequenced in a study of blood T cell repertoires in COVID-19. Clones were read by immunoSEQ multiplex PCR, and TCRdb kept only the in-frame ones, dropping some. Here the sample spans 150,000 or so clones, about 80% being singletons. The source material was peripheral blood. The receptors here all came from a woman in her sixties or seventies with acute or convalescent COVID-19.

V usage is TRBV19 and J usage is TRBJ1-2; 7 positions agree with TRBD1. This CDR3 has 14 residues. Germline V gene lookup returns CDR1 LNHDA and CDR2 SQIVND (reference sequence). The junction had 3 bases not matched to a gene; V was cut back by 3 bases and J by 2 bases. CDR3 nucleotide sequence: TGTGCCAGTAGTATCTCGACAGGGAACTATGGCTACACCTTC. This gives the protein CASSISTGNYGYTF.

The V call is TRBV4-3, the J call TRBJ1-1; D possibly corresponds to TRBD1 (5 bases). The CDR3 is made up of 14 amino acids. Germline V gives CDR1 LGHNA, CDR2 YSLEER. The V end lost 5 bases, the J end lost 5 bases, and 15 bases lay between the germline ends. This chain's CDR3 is CASSWNQGITEAFF. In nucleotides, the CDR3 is TGCGCCAGCAGCTGGAATCAGGGTATAACTGAAGCTTTCTTT.

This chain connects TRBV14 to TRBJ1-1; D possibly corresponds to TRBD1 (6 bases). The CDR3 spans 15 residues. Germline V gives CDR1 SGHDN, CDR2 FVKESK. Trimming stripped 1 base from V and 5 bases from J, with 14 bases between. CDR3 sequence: CASSQGQGWGTEAFF. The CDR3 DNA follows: TGTGCCAGCAGCCAAGGGCAGGGGTGGGGTACTGAAGCTTTCTTT.

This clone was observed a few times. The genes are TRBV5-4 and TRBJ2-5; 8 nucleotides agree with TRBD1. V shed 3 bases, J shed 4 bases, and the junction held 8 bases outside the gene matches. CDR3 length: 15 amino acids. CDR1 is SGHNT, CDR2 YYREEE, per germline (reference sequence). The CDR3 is CASSYTGGFGETQYF. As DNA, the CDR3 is TGTGCCAGCAGCTACACAGGGGGATTTGGAGAGACCCAGTACTTC.

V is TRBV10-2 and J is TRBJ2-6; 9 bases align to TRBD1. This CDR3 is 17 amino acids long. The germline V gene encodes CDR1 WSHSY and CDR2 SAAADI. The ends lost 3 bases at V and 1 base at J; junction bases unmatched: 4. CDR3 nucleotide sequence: TGCGCCAGCAGTGATAGGACAGGGGTATCTGGGGCCAACGTCCTGACTTTC. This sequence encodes CASSDRTGVSGANVLTF.

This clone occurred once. CDR3 nucleotides: TGTGCCAGCAGTTACTCAGGGACTAGCAACGAGCAGTACTTC. This codes for CASSYSGTSNEQYF. The chain couples TRBV6-2 or TRBV6-3 to TRBJ2-7, with TRBD2 identical over 9 bases. There are 14 residues in the CDR3. Per germline, CDR1 MNHEY and CDR2 SVGEGT. Trimming cost V 0 bases and J 5 bases; bases outside gene matches: 2.

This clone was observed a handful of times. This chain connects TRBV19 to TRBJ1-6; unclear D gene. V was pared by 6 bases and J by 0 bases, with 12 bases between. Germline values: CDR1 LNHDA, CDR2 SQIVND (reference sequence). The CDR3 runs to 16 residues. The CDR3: CASSDDKNSYNSPLHF. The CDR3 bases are TGTGCCAGTAGCGACGACAAAAACTCCTATAATTCACCCCTCCACTTT.

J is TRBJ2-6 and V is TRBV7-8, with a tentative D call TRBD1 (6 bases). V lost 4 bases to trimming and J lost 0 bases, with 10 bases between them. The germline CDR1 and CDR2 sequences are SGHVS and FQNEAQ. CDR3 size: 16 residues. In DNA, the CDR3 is TGTGCCAGCAGCTCGGGCAGGGGCTCTGGGGCCAACGTCCTGACTTTC. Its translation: CASSSGRGSGANVLTF.

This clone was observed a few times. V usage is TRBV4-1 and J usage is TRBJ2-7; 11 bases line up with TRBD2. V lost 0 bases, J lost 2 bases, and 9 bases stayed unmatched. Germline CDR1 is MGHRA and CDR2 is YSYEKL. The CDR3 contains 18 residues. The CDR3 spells CASSQDLGTSGFTYEQYF. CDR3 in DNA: TGCGCCAGCAGCCAAGATTTAGGGACTAGCGGCTTTACCTACGAGCAGTACTTC.

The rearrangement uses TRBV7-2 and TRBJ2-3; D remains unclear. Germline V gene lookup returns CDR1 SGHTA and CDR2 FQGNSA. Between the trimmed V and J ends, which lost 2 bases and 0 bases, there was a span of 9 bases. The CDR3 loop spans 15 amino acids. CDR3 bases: TGTGCCAGCAGCTTATGGGCCACGAGCACAGATACGCAGTATTTT. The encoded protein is CASSLWATSTDTQYF. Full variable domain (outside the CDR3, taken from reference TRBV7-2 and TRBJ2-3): GAGVSQSPSNKVTEKGKDVELRCDPISGHTALYWYRQSLGQGLEFLIYFQGNSAPDKSGLPSDRFSAERTGGSVSTLTIQRTQQEDSAVYLCASSLWATSTDTQYFGPGTRLTVL.

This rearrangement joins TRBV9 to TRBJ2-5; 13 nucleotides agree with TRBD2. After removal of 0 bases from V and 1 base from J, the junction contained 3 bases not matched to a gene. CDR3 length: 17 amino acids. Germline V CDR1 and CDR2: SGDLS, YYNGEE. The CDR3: CASSVGGLAGVQETQYF. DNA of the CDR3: TGTGCCAGCAGCGTAGGAGGACTAGCGGGGGTCCAAGAGACCCAGTACTTC.

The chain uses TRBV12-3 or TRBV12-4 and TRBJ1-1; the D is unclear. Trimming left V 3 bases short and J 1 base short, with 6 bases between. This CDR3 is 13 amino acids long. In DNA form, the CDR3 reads TGTGCCAGCAGTTTGGGAGAGAACACTGAAGCTTTCTTT. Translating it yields CASSLGENTEAFF.

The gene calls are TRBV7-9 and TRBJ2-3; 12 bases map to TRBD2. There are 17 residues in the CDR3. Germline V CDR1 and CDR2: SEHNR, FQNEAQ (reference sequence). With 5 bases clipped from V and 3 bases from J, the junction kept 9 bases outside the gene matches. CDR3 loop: CASSNRLAGDETDTQYF. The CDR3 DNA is TGTGCCAGCAGCAACCGACTAGCGGGAGATGAAACAGATACGCAGTATTTT.

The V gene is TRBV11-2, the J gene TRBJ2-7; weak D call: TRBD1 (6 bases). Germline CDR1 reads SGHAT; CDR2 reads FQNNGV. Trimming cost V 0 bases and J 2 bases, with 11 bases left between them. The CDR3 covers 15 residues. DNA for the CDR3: TGTGCCAGCAGCTTAGAGCAGGACAGCCCCTACGAGCAGTACTTC. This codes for CASSLEQDSPYEQYF.

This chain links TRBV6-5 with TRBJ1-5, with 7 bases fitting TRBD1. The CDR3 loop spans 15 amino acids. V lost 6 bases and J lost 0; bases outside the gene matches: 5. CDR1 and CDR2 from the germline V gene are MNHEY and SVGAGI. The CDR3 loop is CASRITGASNQPQHF. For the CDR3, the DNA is TGTGCCAGCAGAATAACAGGGGCTAGCAATCAGCCCCAGCATTTT.

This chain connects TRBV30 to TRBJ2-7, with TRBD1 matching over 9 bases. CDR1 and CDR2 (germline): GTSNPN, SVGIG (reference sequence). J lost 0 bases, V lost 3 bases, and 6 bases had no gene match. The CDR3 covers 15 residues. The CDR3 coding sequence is TGTGCCTGGAGCCGAGGGACAGGGATCTCCTACGAGCAGTACTTC. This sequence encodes CAWSRGTGISYEQYF.

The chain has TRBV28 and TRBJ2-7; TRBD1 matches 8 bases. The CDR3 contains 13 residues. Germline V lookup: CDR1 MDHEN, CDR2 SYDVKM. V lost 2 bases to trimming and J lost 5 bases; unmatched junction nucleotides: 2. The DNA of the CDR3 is TGTGCCAGCAGTTTAGCAGGGGGCGACGAGCAGTACTTC. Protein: CASSLAGGDEQYF.

This chain's CDR3 is CASSKTGLNTEAFF. For the CDR3, the DNA is TGTGCCAGTAGTAAGACAGGGTTGAACACTGAAGCTTTCTTT. The chain uses TRBV19 and TRBJ1-1; 7 nucleotides align to TRBD1. With V trimmed by 4 bases and J by 0 bases, 2 bases remained unmatched. This CDR3 is 14 amino acids long. Germline V gene sequence: CDR1 LNHDA, CDR2 SQIVND (reference sequence).

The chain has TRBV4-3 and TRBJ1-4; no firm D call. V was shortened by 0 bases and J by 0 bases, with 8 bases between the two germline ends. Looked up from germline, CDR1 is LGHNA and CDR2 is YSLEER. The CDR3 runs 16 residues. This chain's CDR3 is CASSQDPRSTNEKLFF. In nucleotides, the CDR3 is TGCGCCAGCAGCCAAGATCCACGGTCAACTAATGAAAAACTGTTTTTT.

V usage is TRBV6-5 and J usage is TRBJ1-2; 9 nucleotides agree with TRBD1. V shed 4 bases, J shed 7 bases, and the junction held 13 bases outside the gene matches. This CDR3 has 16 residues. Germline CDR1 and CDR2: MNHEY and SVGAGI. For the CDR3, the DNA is TGTGCCAGCAGTTCAATCCTCGGGACAGGGTTCGGTGGCTACACCTTC. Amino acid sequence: CASSSILGTGFGGYTF.